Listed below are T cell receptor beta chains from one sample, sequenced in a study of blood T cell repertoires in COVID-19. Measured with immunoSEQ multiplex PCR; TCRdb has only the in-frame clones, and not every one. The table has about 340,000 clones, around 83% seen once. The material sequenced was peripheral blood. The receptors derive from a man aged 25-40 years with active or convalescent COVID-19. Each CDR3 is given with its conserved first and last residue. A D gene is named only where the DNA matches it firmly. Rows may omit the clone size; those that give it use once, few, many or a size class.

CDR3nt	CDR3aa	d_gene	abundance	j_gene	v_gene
TGTGCCAGCAGCCGCACACGCGAGCAGTACTTC	CASSRTREQYF	NA	NA	TRBJ2-7	TRBV12-3/TRBV12-4
TGTGCCAGTAGTATAGATCTAGCGGGTAGCGGCAATGAGCAGTTCTTC	CASSIDLAGSGNEQFF	TRBD2	NA	TRBJ2-1	TRBV19
TGTGCCATCAGTGAGTCGAGGGTATTATCCTACAATGAGCAGTTCTTC	CAISESRVLSYNEQFF	NA	NA	TRBJ2-1	TRBV10-3
TGCGCCAGCAGCTTCCTAGCGGGGGTCAACACCGGGGAGCTGTTTTTT	CASSFLAGVNTGELFF	TRBD2	NA	TRBJ2-2	TRBV5-1
TGTGCCAGTAAGTCACGGTTCTCTGGAAACACCATATATTTT	CASKSRFSGNTIYF	NA	NA	TRBJ1-3	TRBV19
TGTGCCAGCAGTACAGGGGGCTCCTACAATGAGCAGTTCTTC	CASSTGGSYNEQFF	TRBD1	NA	TRBJ2-1	TRBV7-3
TGCGCCAGCAGCCAGTCCACAGGGAAGGTGGAAAGAAACACCATATATTTT	CASSQSTGKVERNTIYF	NA	few	TRBJ1-3	TRBV4-3
TGTGCCAGTAGTAACCTCCTAGGTGGGGGCCGGAATGAGCAGTTCTTC	CASSNLLGGGRNEQFF	NA	few	TRBJ2-1	TRBV19
TGTGCCATCAGTGCCAAGACTAGCGGGATCCCCGAAGAGCAGTTCTTC	CAISAKTSGIPEEQFF	TRBD2	NA	TRBJ2-1	TRBV10-3
TGCGCCAGCAGCCTAGCGGGGGGTTACAATGAGCAGTTCTTC	CASSLAGGYNEQFF	TRBD2	NA	TRBJ2-1	TRBV4-1
TGTGCCAGTAGTACAGGGCCTGGGGCCAACGTCCTGACTTTC	CASSTGPGANVLTF	NA	NA	TRBJ2-6	TRBV19
TGTGCCTCCTGGGCAGGGAGGCCCTCCTACAATGAGCAGTTCTTC	CASWAGRPSYNEQFF	NA	NA	TRBJ2-1	TRBV7-3
TGTGCCAGCAGCGAAAAGTCGGAGGAGACGCGTGGCTACACCTTC	CASSEKSEETRGYTF	NA	NA	TRBJ1-2	TRBV7-2
TGTGCCACCAGTGATTCGTGGACTAGCGGGAGTAGGGCCTCCTCCTACAATGAGCAGTTCTTC	CATSDSWTSGSRASSYNEQFF	TRBD2	NA	TRBJ2-1	TRBV24-1
TGTGCCAGCAGCACGACAGGGGGCCAAGAGACCCAGTACTTC	CASSTTGGQETQYF	TRBD1	NA	TRBJ2-5	TRBV7-9
TGCGCCAGCAGCTGGCGGGGACTAGCAGAAACCACAGATACGCAGTATTTT	CASSWRGLAETTDTQYF	TRBD2	NA	TRBJ2-3	TRBV5-1
TGTGCCAGCAGCTTACAGGGGCTGAATTCACCCCTCCACTTT	CASSLQGLNSPLHF	NA	NA	TRBJ1-6	TRBV7-3
TGTGCCAGTTCCGGGACAGGGGGTTTTCAGCCCCAGCATTTT	CASSGTGGFQPQHF	TRBD1	NA	TRBJ1-5	TRBV19
TGTGCCAGCAGCTTAATCAAGAGGACCATATATTTT	CASSLIKRTIYF	NA	NA	TRBJ1-3	TRBV7-9
TGTGCCAGCAGCCTCCTACTAGCGGGAGGGCCGCGACAGTACTTC	CASSLLLAGGPRQYF	TRBD2	NA	TRBJ2-7	TRBV11-2
TGCGCCAGCAGCCCCCGACAGGGCCCTAGGGACACTGAAGCTTTCTTT	CASSPRQGPRDTEAFF	TRBD1	NA	TRBJ1-1	TRBV5-1
TGTGCCACGTGGGGGGACAACACTGAAGCTTTCTTT	CATWGDNTEAFF	NA	NA	TRBJ1-1	TRBV30
TGTGCCAGCAGTTGGACGGGGGTGGTCGAGACCCAGTACTTC	CASSWTGVVETQYF	NA	NA	TRBJ2-5	TRBV27
TGTGCCAGCTCACCGGGACAGATGAACACTGAAGCTTTCTTT	CASSPGQMNTEAFF	TRBD1	NA	TRBJ1-1	TRBV18
TGTGCCAGCAGTTTATCCCGACAGGGGGCTAACTATGGCTACACCTTC	CASSLSRQGANYGYTF	TRBD1	NA	TRBJ1-2	TRBV28
TGTGCCAGCAGTTTCTCCGGGCAGGGGGCAGGTCAGCCCCAGCATTTT	CASSFSGQGAGQPQHF	TRBD1	few	TRBJ1-5	TRBV28
TGTGCCAGCAGAGGGACAATCGGGGAGCTGTTTTTT	CASRGTIGELFF	NA	NA	TRBJ2-2	TRBV6-5
TGTGCCAGCAGCTCCCTCCCGAGGGCTAGCGGGAGGGCCATGGGAGATACGCAGTATTTT	CASSSLPRASGRAMGDTQYF	TRBD2	once	TRBJ2-3	TRBV7-6
TGTGCCTGGAATATAGAGGGAACCTACGAGCAGTACTTC	CAWNIEGTYEQYF	NA	NA	TRBJ2-7	TRBV30
TGTGCCAGCAGCTTGGGACTAGCGACAATTAGGGGATACGAGCAGTACTTC	CASSLGLATIRGYEQYF	TRBD2	NA	TRBJ2-7	TRBV7-2
TGTGCCAGCAGTTTCCGCACAGGGACTGAGCAGTTCTTC	CASSFRTGTEQFF	NA	NA	TRBJ2-1	TRBV12-3/TRBV12-4
TGTGCCAGCAGTTTAAGTACAGGGGCCTATAATTCACCCCTCCACTTT	CASSLSTGAYNSPLHF	TRBD1	NA	TRBJ1-6	TRBV27
TGTGCCATCAGTGGAGGTTATATGATGAACACTGAAGCTTTCTTT	CAISGGYMMNTEAFF	NA	NA	TRBJ1-1	TRBV10-3
TGTGCCAGCAGTCTTGGGACAGCCCCCAATCAGCCCCAGCATTTT	CASSLGTAPNQPQHF	TRBD1	NA	TRBJ1-5	TRBV6-5
TGTGCCAGCAGCCGGACACGGTCTAGCAATCAGCCCCAGCATTTT	CASSRTRSSNQPQHF	NA	NA	TRBJ1-5	TRBV6-5
TGCGCCAGCAGCCAAGTGTGGACAGGGATTTCTGGAAACACCATATATTTT	CASSQVWTGISGNTIYF	TRBD1	NA	TRBJ1-3	TRBV4-3
TGTGCCAGCAGCGTAGGAGGTAGGGGGTTATACAATGAGCAGTTCTTC	CASSVGGRGLYNEQFF	NA	NA	TRBJ2-1	TRBV9
TGCGCCAGCAGCTTGCTCGCAGGGGTCGGATACAATGAGCAGTTCTTC	CASSLLAGVGYNEQFF	NA	NA	TRBJ2-1	TRBV5-1
TGTGCCAGCAGCTTAGGGCGGAAGAGGGGGAACCCCGGGGAGCTGTTTTTT	CASSLGRKRGNPGELFF	NA	NA	TRBJ2-2	TRBV7-9
TGTGCCAGCAGTTACGGCAGGGAAGCTTTCTTT	CASSYGREAFF	NA	few	TRBJ1-1	TRBV6-2/TRBV6-3
TGTGCCAGCAGCTTAGACGGGATTGGCTACACCTTC	CASSLDGIGYTF	NA	NA	TRBJ1-2	TRBV7-9
TGTGCCAGCAGCAAATCTCGGCGCGGGGGGGATGCAGATACGCAGTATTTT	CASSKSRRGGDADTQYF	NA	NA	TRBJ2-3	TRBV21-1
TGTGCCAGCAGCTCCCCTAGTCGCTCCTACAATGAGCAGTTCTTC	CASSSPSRSYNEQFF	NA	NA	TRBJ2-1	TRBV7-9
TGCGCCAGCAGCTTGGCCGGGGGATTGAACACTGAAGCTTTCTTT	CASSLAGGLNTEAFF	NA	NA	TRBJ1-1	TRBV5-1
TGTGCCAGCAGCTTAAGGGACAGAGGATTACGGCACACTGAAGCTTTCTTT	CASSLRDRGLRHTEAFF	TRBD1	NA	TRBJ1-1	TRBV11-2
TGCGCCAGCAGCCAAGATCGCAGGCGCGTCTACACCTTC	CASSQDRRRVYTF	NA	NA	TRBJ1-2	TRBV4-3
TGTGCCAGCTCCGTACGGGGGGGCACAGATACGCAGTATTTT	CASSVRGGTDTQYF	TRBD2	few	TRBJ2-3	TRBV18
TGTGCCAGCAGCTTGGCTAGCGGGGATTACAATGAGCAGTTCTTC	CASSLASGDYNEQFF	TRBD2	NA	TRBJ2-1	TRBV5-4
TGTGCCAGTAGTATGGACAGGGATCAGCCCCAGCATTTT	CASSMDRDQPQHF	TRBD1	NA	TRBJ1-5	TRBV19
TGTGCCAGCAGCTTAACGTTTACTAGCGACGGGCTTAACAATGAGCAGTTCTTC	CASSLTFTSDGLNNEQFF	TRBD2	NA	TRBJ2-1	TRBV7-3
TGTGCCAGCAGCCCGGGACAGGCAACCAGGAATGAGCAGTTCTTC	CASSPGQATRNEQFF	TRBD1	once	TRBJ2-1	TRBV6-2/TRBV6-3
TGTGCCAGCACTCTTCGGGGGGAGTGGCCTCAGGAGCTGTTTTTT	CASTLRGEWPQELFF	TRBD2	once	TRBJ2-2	TRBV5-6
TGTGCCAGCAGTACGCGGACAGGGAGAGTTTCTGGGGCCAACGTCCTGACTTTC	CASSTRTGRVSGANVLTF	TRBD1	NA	TRBJ2-6	TRBV28
TGTGCCAGCAGTTACCACACAGGGCTTAATTCACCCCTCCACTTT	CASSYHTGLNSPLHF	NA	NA	TRBJ1-6	TRBV28
TGTGCCAGCAGTTTGAGGGGGTATGGCTACACCTTC	CASSLRGYGYTF	NA	NA	TRBJ1-2	TRBV27
TGTGCCAGCAGTGAAGTTTGGCGGGGGTTAGATACGCAGTATTTT	CASSEVWRGLDTQYF	TRBD2	NA	TRBJ2-3	TRBV2
TGTGCCAGCAGCCAAATGGGGGGGTCCTACGAGCAGTACTTC	CASSQMGGSYEQYF	TRBD2	NA	TRBJ2-7	TRBV3-1/TRBV3-2